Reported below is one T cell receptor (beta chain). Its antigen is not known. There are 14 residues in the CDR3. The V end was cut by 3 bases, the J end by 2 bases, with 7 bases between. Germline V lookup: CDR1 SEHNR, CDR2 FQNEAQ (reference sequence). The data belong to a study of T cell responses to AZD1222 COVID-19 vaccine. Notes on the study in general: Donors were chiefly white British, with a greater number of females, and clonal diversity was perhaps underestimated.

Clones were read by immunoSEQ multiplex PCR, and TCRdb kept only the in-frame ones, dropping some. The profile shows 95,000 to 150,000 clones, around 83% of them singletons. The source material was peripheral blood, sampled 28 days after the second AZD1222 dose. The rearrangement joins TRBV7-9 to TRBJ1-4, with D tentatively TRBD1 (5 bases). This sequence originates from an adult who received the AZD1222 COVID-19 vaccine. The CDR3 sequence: CASSFGGTNEKLFF. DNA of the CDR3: TGTGCCAGCAGCTTCGGGGGTACTAATGAAAAACTGTTTTTT.